Shown below are 9 T cell receptor beta chains from a single sample sequenced in a study of CD8 T cells in ankylosing spondylitis. MiXCR was run by TCRdb on the 5' RACE reads, yielding one entry per CDR3 protein. The sample holds approximately 200,000 distinct CDR3 sequences, 9.5% to 15% seen once. Sequencing was done on a sample of blood, either unsorted or a sorted T cell fraction (not recorded which). The receptors stem from a male donor with ankylosing spondylitis or in good health (not recorded which).

The V gene is TRBV5-1, the J gene TRBJ1-3; 7 positions agree with TRBD1. This CDR3 has 15 residues. V was pared by 7 bases and J by 1 base, with 8 bases of the junction left unmatched. Germline V gives CDR1 SGHRS, CDR2 YFSETQ. CDR3 protein: CASRKEGASGNTIYF. The CDR3 DNA follows: TGCGCCAGCCGAAAAGAGGGGGCTTCTGGAAACACCATATATTTT.

This clonotype was picked up a small number of times. The CDR3 is CASSPTREGPYSSTQYF. The CDR3 nucleotides are TGCGCCAGCAGCCCCACCCGGGAGGGGCCCTACTCGTCGACGCAGTATTTT. This chain uses TRBV4-1 with TRBJ2-3; 8 nucleotides line up with TRBD2. The CDR3 loop spans 17 amino acids. The germline CDR1 and CDR2 sequences are MGHRA and YSYEKL. Losses at the gene ends were 4 bases for V and 9 bases for J; bases not matched to a gene: 18.

This clonotype was found a few times. The V gene is TRBV7-9, the J gene TRBJ2-2; no definite D call. V shed 6 bases and J shed 5 bases, with 1 base lying between them. The CDR3 covers 10 residues. The V gene's germline CDR1 is SEHNR and CDR2 FQNEAQ (reference sequence). The chain's CDR3 is CASRTGELFF. The CDR3 region has the DNA TGTGCCAGCAGGACCGGGGAGCTGTTTTTT.

This clonotype came up a few times. This chain connects TRBV7-8 to TRBJ2-3, with 7 bases that match TRBD2. Trimming took 1 base from V and 4 from J; bases not matched to a gene: 2. The CDR3 covers 14 residues. The V gene's germline CDR1 is SGHVS and CDR2 FQNEAQ. The CDR3 is CASSLVGRADTQYF. CDR3 coding DNA: TGTGCCAGCAGCTTAGTTGGGAGGGCAGATACGCAGTATTTT.

V gene TRBV3-1 combines with J gene TRBJ1-1, with a tentative D call TRBD1 (6 bases). CDR3 length: 15 residues. The germline gives CDR1 LGHDT, CDR2 YNNKEL (reference sequence). V shed 6 bases and J shed 0 bases, with 14 bases lying between them. CDR3 nucleotide sequence: TGTGCCAGCAGAACAGGGTCTCTTATGAACACTGAAGCTTTCTTT. Protein: CASRTGSLMNTEAFF.

Ten or more counts support this clonotype. V usage is TRBV14 and J usage is TRBJ2-2; D gene ambiguous. The germline CDR1 and CDR2 sequences are SGHDN and FVKESK. There are 13 residues in the CDR3. V was cut by 0 bases and J by 4 bases, with 3 bases left in between. Here the CDR3 DNA reads TGTGCCAGCAGCCAAGAGGTCACCGGGGAGCTGTTTTTT. Protein sequence: CASSQEVTGELFF.

This chain connects TRBV27 to TRBJ2-7; 9 bases match TRBD1. V lost 5 bases, J lost 2 bases, and 4 bases stayed unmatched. This CDR3 spans 14 amino acids. From germline, CDR1 is MNHEY and CDR2 SMNVEV (reference sequence). CDR3 bases: TGTGCCAGCAGTCACAGGGGGCTGACCTACGAGCAGTACTTC. Translating it yields CASSHRGLTYEQYF.

This clonotype was counted between two and nine times. J is TRBJ2-1 and V is TRBV9; 7 bases fit TRBD2. The germline V gene encodes CDR1 SGDLS and CDR2 YYNGEE. This CDR3 is built from 15 residues. Trimming removed 3 bases from V and 0 bases from J; junction bases left unmatched: 3. The CDR3 coding sequence is TGTGCCAGCAGCGGCGGGGGTAGCTCCTACAATGAGCAGTTCTTC. This sequence encodes CASSGGGSSYNEQFF.

This clonotype was picked up a small number of times. This chain links TRBV20-1 with TRBJ2-1; D gene ambiguous. The V end lost 0 bases, the J end lost 5 bases, and 8 bases lay between the germline ends. This CDR3 spans 13 amino acids. Germline V CDR1 and CDR2: DFQATT, SNEGSKA (reference sequence). The CDR3 DNA follows: TGCAGTGCTAGAGACCGAATACACAATGAGCAGTTCTTC. This encodes CSARDRIHNEQFF.